Presented here are 22 T cell receptor beta chains from one specimen sequenced in a study of cytomegalovirus exposure and HLA in healthy donors. PCR amplification relied on 60 Vbeta primers (plus 13 Jbeta primers). The assay was immunoSEQ multiplex PCR, and TCRdb's table has in-frame clones only and misses some. Of 200,000 to 250,000 clones in the sample, roughly 80% were seen once. Sequencing was performed on PBMCs. The receptors come from a woman aged 40-49 years in good health and CMV-seropositive.

V and J are TRBV10-3 and TRBJ2-3, with D uncertain. The CDR3 loop spans 13 amino acids. Between the trimmed V and J ends, which lost 3 bases and 6 bases, there was a span of 10 bases. Germline V CDR1 and CDR2: ENHRY, SYGVKD. This CDR3 is CAISDVLSDTQYF. The DNA of the CDR3 is TGTGCCATCAGTGACGTTTTATCCGATACGCAGTATTTT.

The count of this clone is one. This chain joins TRBV10-3 and TRBJ1-3, with 8 bases lining up with TRBD1. There are 14 residues in the CDR3. CDR1 ENHRY and CDR2 SYGVKD come from the germline V gene. J was trimmed by 0 bases and V by 6 bases; bases with no gene match: 1. The CDR3 loop is CAISDRGSGNTIYF. The CDR3 bases are TGTGCCATCAGCGACAGGGGCTCTGGAAACACCATATATTTT.

This rearrangement joins TRBV29-1 to TRBJ2-7; 7 nucleotides align to TRBD1. Germline CDR1 and CDR2: SQVTM and ANQGSEA. The V segment lost 7 bases and the J segment 0 bases; nucleotides outside the gene matches: 3. This CDR3 is 12 amino acids long. The CDR3 DNA reads as TGCAGCGCCTACAGGGGCTCCTACGAGCAGTACTTC. Its protein product is CSAYRGSYEQYF.

This clone has only one observation. The chain combines TRBV9 with TRBJ1-5, with D unresolved. V lost 0 bases to trimming and J lost 9 bases, with 13 bases between them. The germline V gene encodes CDR1 SGDLS and CDR2 YYNGEE. The CDR3 totals 14 residues. The DNA for the CDR3 is TGTGCCAGCAGCGTAGGTTTGGCCCCGGGGCCCCAGCATTTT. Translated: CASSVGLAPGPQHF.

The rearrangement links TRBV19 to TRBJ2-3; possible D gene TRBD2, 6 bases. V was shortened by 3 bases and J by 4 bases, with 11 bases between the two germline ends. Germline CDR1 and CDR2: LNHDA and SQIVND (reference sequence). CDR3 length equals 14 residues. CDR3: CASSIGGGPDTQYF. CDR3 coding DNA: TGTGCCAGTAGTATCGGAGGAGGGCCAGATACGCAGTATTTT.

The rearrangement uses TRBV2 and TRBJ1-4; 8 nucleotides match TRBD1. The CDR3 covers 15 residues. Germline V lookup: CDR1 SNHLY, CDR2 FYNNEI. The V and J ends lost 6 bases and 8 bases, in that order; junction bases with no gene match: 11. The CDR3 DNA sequence: TGTGCCAGCAGGGTTACAGGGGGTGCTTCGGAAAAACTGTTTTTT. This gives the protein CASRVTGGASEKLFF.

V and J are TRBV7-9 and TRBJ2-1; 13 bases agree with TRBD2. This CDR3 has 15 amino acids. Trimming took 5 bases from V and 10 from J; bases not matched to a gene: 8. In germline, CDR1 is SEHNR, CDR2 FQNEAQ (reference sequence). The CDR3 coding sequence is TGTGCCAGCAGCCCAGGACTAGCGGGAGCTGGGGAGCAGTTCTTC. Residues: CASSPGLAGAGEQFF. The complete variable domain, with remaining parts taken from reference TRBV7-9 and TRBJ2-1, reads DTGVSQNPRHKITKRGQNVTFRCDPISEHNRLYWYRQTLGQGPEFLTYFQNEAQLEKSRLLSDRFSAERPKGSFSTLEIQRTEQGDSAMYLCASSPGLAGAGEQFFGPGTRLTVL.

This chain links TRBV5-1 with TRBJ1-1, with 8 positions matching TRBD1. CDR3 length: 14 residues. Germline assignment: CDR1 SGHRS and CDR2 YFSETQ. V was clipped by 6 bases and J by 4 bases; unmatched bases: 8. The CDR3 DNA reads TGCGCCAGCACCAAGACAGGGGCTGGCACTGAAGCTTTCTTT. Encoded protein: CASTKTGAGTEAFF.

J is TRBJ1-2 and V is TRBV10-3, with 11 bases aligning to TRBD1. The CDR3 covers 14 residues. Germline assignment: CDR1 ENHRY and CDR2 SYGVKD. The junction had 3 bases not matched to a gene; V was cut back by 6 bases and J by 3 bases. This CDR3 reads CAISPGQGDYGYTF. CDR3 bases: TGTGCCATCAGCCCGGGACAGGGGGACTATGGCTACACCTTC.

This clone occurred a few times. The chain recombines TRBV19 with TRBJ1-2; 7 nucleotides agree with TRBD1. Unmatched junction bases numbered 7, after V lost 2 bases and J lost 4 bases. The CDR3 is 15 residues long. CDR1 is LNHDA, CDR2 SQIVND, per germline (reference sequence). The CDR3 protein is CASSINRDSLYGYTF. DNA for the CDR3: TGTGCCAGTAGTATAAACCGGGACAGTCTCTATGGCTACACCTTC.

The chain carries TRBV7-3 and TRBJ2-1; D is undetermined. V was cut by 5 bases and J by 3 bases, with 14 bases left in between. The CDR3 loop spans 15 amino acids. CDR1 and CDR2 from the germline V gene are SGHTA and FQGTGA. For the CDR3, the DNA is TGTGCCAGCAGCCCTATCCCGGGTGGCTACAATGAGCAGTTCTTC. This translates into CASSPIPGGYNEQFF.

The gene calls are TRBV6-1 and TRBJ2-7, with D perhaps TRBD1 (6 bases). Germline loops: CDR1 MNHNS, CDR2 SASEGT. The V and J ends lost 5 bases and 2 bases respectively, with 10 bases between them. CDR3 length equals 13 residues. In DNA, the CDR3 is TGTGCCAGCAGTCTGACAGGAACCTACGAGCAGTACTTC. Encoded protein: CASSLTGTYEQYF.

This chain connects TRBV25-1 to TRBJ2-2, with D tentatively TRBD1 (6 bases). CDR1 is MGHDK, CDR2 SYGVNS, per germline. The V gene lost 6 bases and the J gene lost 2 bases, with 10 bases spanning the gap. The CDR3 has 14 residues. The CDR3 DNA follows: TGTGCCAGCAGGGACAGAGTCAACACCGGGGAGCTGTTTTTT. This translates into CASRDRVNTGELFF.

V is TRBV11-3 and J is TRBJ2-7, with D unclear. The V and J ends lost 8 bases and 6 bases respectively, with 14 bases between them. CDR1 and CDR2 (germline): SGHNT, YENEEA. CDR3 length equals 12 residues. As DNA, the CDR3 is TGTGCCAGCGAACGACGCGGTCGCGAGCAGTACTTC. Translation: CASERRGREQYF.

This chain links TRBV6-1 with TRBJ1-1; no definite D call. V lost 2 bases, J lost 6 bases, and 7 bases lay in between. This CDR3 is 12 amino acids long. The germline CDR1 and CDR2 sequences are MNHNS and SASEGT. CDR3 loop: CASSESLPEAFF. DNA of the CDR3: TGTGCCAGCAGTGAAAGCCTCCCTGAAGCTTTCTTT.

This chain joins TRBV4-2 and TRBJ1-2; TRBD1 might be the D (5 bases). Germline CDR1 and CDR2: LGHNA and YNFKEQ. CDR3 length equals 14 residues. V was shortened by 4 bases and J by 8 bases, with 17 bases between the two germline ends. This chain's CDR3 is CASSRGGDEKGYTF. For the CDR3, the DNA is TGTGCCAGCAGCCGGGGGGGGGATGAGAAAGGCTACACCTTC.

The chain employs TRBV19 and TRBJ2-1, with TRBD2 identical over 11 bases. With V trimmed by 9 bases and J by 6 bases, 13 bases remained unmatched. The length of the CDR3 is 16 residues. The germline V gene has CDR1 LNHDA and CDR2 SQIVND (reference sequence). CDR3 sequence: CASRPGLAGGINEQFF. In nucleotides, the CDR3 is TGTGCCAGCAGGCCCGGGCTAGCGGGAGGTATCAATGAGCAGTTCTTC.

V usage is TRBV7-2 and J usage is TRBJ1-5, with no clear D. CDR1 and CDR2 from the germline V gene are SGHTA and FQGNSA. CDR3 length equals 13 residues. Trimming cost V 7 bases and J 2 bases, with 9 bases left between them. The CDR3 nucleotides read TGTGCCAGCACCTCAGTGGGCAATCAGCCCCAGCATTTT. It is translated as CASTSVGNQPQHF.

The rearrangement links TRBV6-5 to TRBJ1-3; D ambiguous. The CDR3 is 15 residues long. V lost 6 bases and J lost 0, with 12 bases in between. The V gene's germline CDR1 is MNHEY and CDR2 SVGAGI. CDR3 residues: CASREWARSGNTIYF. The DNA of the CDR3 is TGTGCCAGCAGAGAGTGGGCCCGCTCTGGAAACACCATATATTTT.

This clone was seen only a few times. The chain joins TRBV30 to TRBJ1-5; D remains unclear. V dropped 3 bases and J dropped 0 bases, with 6 bases sitting between them. There are 13 residues in the CDR3. Germline CDR1 is GTSNPN and CDR2 is SVGIG (reference sequence). The CDR3 region is CAWSGDSNQPQHF. CDR3 DNA: TGTGCCTGGAGCGGAGATAGCAATCAGCCCCAGCATTTT.

The gene calls are TRBV7-9 and TRBJ2-5; TRBD2 aligns across 9 bases. V shed 5 bases and J 5 bases; nucleotides not matched to a gene: 9. Germline CDR1 SEHNR, CDR2 FQNEAQ (reference sequence). This CDR3 has 15 amino acids. The CDR3 loop is CASSVAQAGGETQYF. The CDR3 DNA sequence: TGTGCCAGCAGCGTTGCCCAGGCGGGAGGGGAGACCCAGTACTTC. The complete variable domain, with remaining parts taken from reference TRBV7-9 and TRBJ2-5, reads DTGVSQNPRHKITKRGQNVTFRCDPISEHNRLYWYRQTLGQGPEFLTYFQNEAQLEKSRLLSDRFSAERPKGSFSTLEIQRTEQGDSAMYLCASSVAQAGGETQYFGPGTRLLVL.

This clone has only a few counts. The chain uses TRBV7-2 and TRBJ2-2; 13 bases are a match to TRBD2. The CDR3 loop spans 15 amino acids. CDR1 is SGHTA and CDR2 is FQGNSA in the germline V gene. V dropped 5 bases and J dropped 7; count of bases not matched to a gene: 4. The CDR3 loop reads CASSLLAGGHGELFF. DNA for the CDR3: TGTGCCAGCAGCCTACTAGCGGGGGGGCACGGGGAGCTGTTTTTT.